This T cell receptor (beta chain) originates from a study of Graves' ophthalmopathy and Graves' hyperthyroidism. Background on the study: Samples of peripheral blood were obtained at initial diagnosis, prior to treatment of any kind.

This clonotype was recorded many times. V lost 8 bases and J 0 bases, leaving 14 bases between the germline ends. CDR3 length: 14 residues. The V gene's germline CDR1 is MDHEN and CDR2 SYDVKM. RNA transcripts provided the template for amplifying TCR beta CDR3 regions. Second-round multiplex PCR came after a first-round RT-PCR that employed HTBI primers. TCRdb re-called the multiplex PCR reads with MiXCR, one entry per CDR3 protein. The repertoire holds about 420,000 distinct CDR3 sequences, with over 20% as singletons. The specimen was peripheral blood. The sequence was collected from a woman aged 18 to 35 with stable Graves' hyperthyroidism. The gene calls are TRBV28 and TRBJ2-7; D is ambiguous. DNA of the CDR3: TGTGCCAGCGAATCCTCTCCAAGCTCCTACGAGCAGTACTTC. It specifies CASESSPSSYEQYF.